The T cell receptor (beta chain) under discussion was sequenced for a study of PD-L1 blockade in urothelial cancer. Turning to the study itself: About 90% of the 29 patients were men with bladder-origin urothelial cancer. Blood was subjected to analysis at 3 weeks (second dose) and 6 weeks following treatment start. Overall study findings and caveats: Durable benefit was linked to greater 3-week expansion of tumor-associated blood clones.

Measured with immunoSEQ multiplex PCR; TCRdb has only the in-frame clones, and not every one. Among about 45,000 clones listed, around 82% were seen once. CDR3 length: 15 residues. Germline V gives CDR1 SGHKS, CDR2 YYEKEE (reference sequence). V was cut by 0 bases and J by 4 bases, with 10 bases left in between. Time point given: peripheral blood 6 weeks after treatment start. The study collected 1 to 8 samples per patient, pretreatment and on-treatment. Of note for this clone: What it binds is not known.

This material consisted of PBMCs, taken around atezolizumab (anti-PD-L1) treatment. The TCR originated in a man between 60 and 75 years old with urothelial cancer. The rearrangement uses TRBV5-5 and TRBJ1-4, with D possibly being TRBD1 (6 bases). The CDR3 sequence is CASSLAGQYNEKLFF. In DNA form, the CDR3 reads TGTGCCAGCAGCTTGGCCGGACAGTATAATGAAAAACTGTTTTTT.